Each of the 12 T cell receptor beta chains below was sequenced from the same sample in a study of naive and memory T cell subsets. Both TRBC1 and TRBC2 were covered by a beta constant-region primer of two equimolar oligonucleotides. TCRdb analysed the UMI-ligation and nested PCR reads with MiXCR anew, one entry per CDR3 protein. There are approximately 140,000 distinct CDR3 sequences in the sample; over 15% occur only once, and 0.14% to 0.15% lies in the top ten. Source material: naive CD4+ T cells from blood. Receptors were obtained from a human donor in good health.

The table lists this clonotype with many counts. The chain joins TRBV4-1 to TRBJ2-4; TRBD2 matches 8 bases. The germline V gene encodes CDR1 MGHRA and CDR2 YSYEKL. This CDR3 is built from 14 residues. The trim removed 0 bases at V and 13 bases at J, leaving 8 bases unmatched. CDR3 residues: CASSQDRRVAGQYF. In DNA, the CDR3 is TGCGCCAGCAGCCAAGATAGGAGGGTAGCGGGACAGTACTTC.

This clonotype was found a few times. The V and J genes are TRBV5-5 and TRBJ2-7; 8 nucleotides line up with TRBD2. The CDR3 consists of 15 residues. CDR1 SGHKS and CDR2 YYEKEE come from the germline V gene (reference sequence). V was clipped by 4 bases and J by 4 bases; unmatched bases: 10. The DNA of the CDR3 is TGTGCCAGCAGCCCGGTGGCGGGAGGAGAGTACGAGCAGTACTTC. It yields the protein CASSPVAGGEYEQYF.

This clonotype was seen many times. In nucleotides, the CDR3 is TGTGCCAGCTCACCTTGGGGCAGGGGGCTAGGTGGCAATCAGCCCCAGCATTTT. Translated: CASSPWGRGLGGNQPQHF. V usage is TRBV18 and J usage is TRBJ1-5; TRBD1 agrees at 8 bases. J lost 2 bases, V lost 3 bases, and 12 bases had no gene match. CDR3 size: 18 residues. From germline, CDR1 is KGHSH and CDR2 LQKENI. The full variable domain, completed using reference TRBV18 and TRBJ1-5, is NAGVMQNPRHLVRRRGQEARLRCSPMKGHSHVYWYRQLPEEGLKFMVYLQKENIIDESGMPKERFSAEFPKEGPSILRIQQVVRGDSAAYFCASSPWGRGLGGNQPQHFGDGTRLSIL.

This clonotype was found a few times. The V and J genes are TRBV12-3 or TRBV12-4 and TRBJ2-3; 14 bases agree with TRBD2. V lost 5 bases and J lost 0; bases outside the gene matches: 10. The CDR3 extends over 19 amino acids. This CDR3 reads CASSTSPGTSGSSTDTQYF. Here the CDR3 DNA reads TGTGCCAGCAGTACGAGTCCCGGGACTAGCGGGAGCAGCACAGATACGCAGTATTTT.

This clonotype was picked up a small number of times. V is TRBV7-2 and J is TRBJ1-4; D remains unclear. The length of the CDR3 is 13 residues. Trimming shortened V by 2 bases and J by 5 bases, and 6 bases separated the two germline ends. Germline V gives CDR1 SGHTA, CDR2 FQGNSA. CDR3 nucleotides: TGTGCCAGCAGCTTAATCCCCAATGAAAAACTGTTTTTT. It translates to CASSLIPNEKLFF.

This chain joins TRBV24-1 and TRBJ2-1, with 9 bases fitting TRBD1. CDR1 is KGHDR and CDR2 is SFDVKD in the germline V gene. This CDR3 is built from 16 residues. With 4 bases clipped from V and 2 bases from J, the junction kept 5 bases outside the gene matches. The CDR3 spells CATSDIRDRAYNEQFF. In DNA form, the CDR3 reads TGTGCCACCAGTGACATCCGGGACAGGGCCTACAATGAGCAGTTCTTC.

This clonotype was counted only a few times. The chain employs TRBV9 and TRBJ1-5; tentative D call: TRBD1 (6 bases). V lost 0 bases to trimming and J lost 5 bases, with 9 bases between them. The CDR3 loop spans 14 amino acids. Germline V gene sequence: CDR1 SGDLS, CDR2 YYNGEE. As DNA, the CDR3 is TGTGCCAGCAGCGTAGAAGGGGGTCATCAGCCCCAGCATTTT. This encodes CASSVEGGHQPQHF.

The chain combines TRBV5-5 with TRBJ2-1, with 8 bases that match TRBD2. The CDR3 totals 15 residues. V gave up 4 bases and J gave up 9 bases; unmatched junction bases: 12. Germline assignment: CDR1 SGHKS and CDR2 YYEKEE (reference sequence). CDR3: CASSRTGLAQGEQFF. In nucleotides, the CDR3 is TGTGCCAGCAGCAGGACCGGACTAGCCCAAGGTGAGCAGTTCTTC.

This clonotype has a handful of counts. The chain couples TRBV11-2 to TRBJ2-7; the match to TRBD2 covers 13 bases. The V segment lost 5 bases and the J segment 4 bases; nucleotides outside the gene matches: 11. The CDR3 spans 17 residues. The germline gives CDR1 SGHAT, CDR2 FQNNGV. The CDR3: CASSPSLGLAGSYEQYF. CDR3 DNA sequence: TGTGCCAGCAGCCCCTCCCTGGGACTAGCGGGATCGTACGAGCAGTACTTC.

This clonotype was detected ten times or more. The chain links TRBV2 to TRBJ2-7; 13 bases align to TRBD2. The length of the CDR3 is 15 residues. Germline CDR1 and CDR2: SNHLY and FYNNEI. Germline trimming cut 6 bases from V and 1 base from J; bases unmatched to any gene: 3. CDR3 residues: CASSLLAGGSYEQYF. The CDR3 DNA sequence: TGTGCCAGCAGCCTACTAGCGGGAGGGTCCTACGAGCAGTACTTC.

A few counts support this clonotype. This sequence joins TRBV2 and TRBJ2-1; TRBD1 or TRBD2 may be the D gene (5 bases each). The CDR3 contains 15 residues. The germline CDR1 and CDR2 sequences are SNHLY and FYNNEI. V gave up 6 bases and J gave up 7 bases, with 19 bases separating them. The DNA of the CDR3 is TGTGCCAGCAGGGCTGAGAGGGACCCCTCAAATGAGCAGTTCTTC. Residues: CASRAERDPSNEQFF. Combining the CDR3 with reference TRBV2 and TRBJ2-1 gives the whole variable domain EPEVTQTPSHQVTQMGQEVILRCVPISNHLYFYWYRQILGQKVEFLVSFYNNEISEKSEIFDDQFSVERPDGSNFTLKIRSTKLEDSAMYFCASRAERDPSNEQFFGPGTRLTVL.

Written as DNA, the CDR3 is TGCAGCGTTAAGAAACAGGGGGTTGTAGTCACTGAAGCTTTCTTT. This translates into CSVKKQGVVVTEAFF. The rearrangement uses TRBV29-1 and TRBJ1-1, with 8 bases fitting TRBD1. The ends lost 5 bases at V and 4 bases at J; junction bases unmatched: 12. CDR3 size: 15 residues. Germline values: CDR1 SQVTM, CDR2 ANQGSEA.